This TCR beta chain was identified during a study of molecular identifiers for immune sequencing clone quantification. Study observations and caveats: Clones above 20 RNA copies held over 97% of effector molecules, under 1% in naive cells. Because of identical TCR molecules sharing a barcode, sizes of highly expanded clones could be underestimated.

This clonotype has ten or more counts. The target antigen is unknown. The germline CDR1 and CDR2 sequences are LGHDT and YNNKEL (reference sequence). This CDR3 has 16 amino acids. V was trimmed by 0 bases and J by 2 bases, leaving 14 bases between them. TCRdb reprocessed the PCR reads via MiXCR and lists one record per CDR3 protein. The sample has some 59,000 distinct CDR3 sequences; roughly a quarter are singletons. Input material: naive CD8+ T cells from blood, with Jurkat cell RNA spiked in. Subset in this sample: FACS-sorted CD8+CD4-CCR7+CD45RA+ naive T cells. The clonotype originates from a human donor in good health. Some libraries in this study had Jurkat cell RNA spiked in. The rearrangement links TRBV3-1 to TRBJ2-7; possibly TRBD1 for D (6 bases). Written as DNA, the CDR3 is TGTGCCAGCAGCCAAGATTCTGGGGGCATACCCTACGAGCAGTACTTC. Translated, it gives CASSQDSGGIPYEQYF.